Here is one T cell receptor beta chain with its context. Antigen specificity is unknown. The V gene's germline CDR1 is SGHVS and CDR2 FQNEAQ. Between the trimmed V and J ends, which lost 4 bases and 2 bases, there was a span of 6 bases. CDR3 size: 13 residues. This entry comes from a study of metastatic and nonmetastatic thyroid tumors. With MiXCR, TCRdb reprocessed the PCR reads. The sample includes roughly 20,000 clones, just over 35% of them seen just once. General study results and limits: A significant increase in TCR beta diversity was reportedly seen in malignant thyroid tumors relative to benign nodules, in blood and tumor.

Patients underwent thyroid surgery, and none had received any treatment before it. This clonotype was sampled from a female donor with papillary thyroid cancer or a benign thyroid nodule (not recorded which). Some clones in this sample may be carry-over from other donors' samples. The V call is TRBV7-8, the J call TRBJ2-1; TRBD2 is a possible D gene (5 bases). Material: tumor tissue. CDR3 residues: CASSWTAYNEQFF. Written as DNA, the CDR3 is TGTGCCAGCAGCTGGACTGCCTACAATGAGCAGTTCTTC.